The 6 T cell receptor beta chains presented below share a single source sample, sequenced in a study of early T cells in non-severe SARS-CoV-2 infection. In TCRdb, the 5' RACE reads were re-called with MiXCR into one record per CDR3 protein. The data hold 98,000 or so distinct CDR3 sequences, with 9.5% to 11% observed a single time. What was sequenced was whole blood. These TCRs come from an adult who was a healthcare worker with PCR-confirmed SARS-CoV-2 infection or an uninfected control (not recorded which).

On this clonotype itself: A much larger clone differs from this one at a single base, so this may be a read error. The CDR3 here is CSATPNRAANEKLFF. As DNA, the CDR3 is TGCAGTGCTACCCCGAACAGGGCGGCTAATGAAAAACTGTTTTTT. The J gene is TRBJ1-4, the V gene TRBV20-1; D is possibly TRBD1 (6 bases). Germline CDR1 reads DFQATT; CDR2 reads SNEGSKA (reference sequence). V was shortened by 4 bases and J by 3 bases, with 15 bases between the two germline ends. The CDR3 length is 15 residues.

This clonotype was seen repeatedly, ten times or more. The chain couples TRBV12-3 or TRBV12-4 to TRBJ1-1, with D perhaps TRBD1 (5 bases). This CDR3 has 15 residues. The ends were cut back, 6 bases at V and 1 base at J, with 15 bases in the middle. CDR3: CASRYPETANTEAFF. DNA for the CDR3: TGTGCCAGCAGATACCCGGAGACAGCGAACACTGAAGCTTTCTTT.

This clonotype was counted ten times or more. This sequence joins TRBV5-6 and TRBJ2-7; TRBD1 aligns across 10 bases. Germline V gene data show CDR1 as SGHDT and CDR2 as YYEEEE. The CDR3 consists of 17 residues. V was clipped by 5 bases and J by 4 bases; unmatched bases: 15. The CDR3 reads CASSLPGPGQGKYEQYF. Written as DNA, the CDR3 is TGTGCCAGCAGTCTCCCTGGTCCGGGACAGGGGAAGTACGAGCAGTACTTC.

In its sample, this clonotype was seen many times. The chain has TRBV20-1 and TRBJ2-5; 16 bases match TRBD2. The trim removed 3 bases at V and 3 bases at J, leaving 10 bases unmatched. Germline V lookup: CDR1 DFQATT, CDR2 SNEGSKA (reference sequence). CDR3 length: 18 amino acids. The CDR3 DNA reads TGCAGTGCTAGGGCACAGGGGGGACTAGCGGGAGGGGAAGAGACCCAGTACTTC. It encodes CSARAQGGLAGGEETQYF.

The chain links TRBV27 to TRBJ1-2; 9 nucleotides match TRBD1. In germline, CDR1 is MNHEY, CDR2 SMNVEV (reference sequence). The CDR3 is 16 residues long. V lost 1 base to trimming and J lost 2 bases; unmatched junction nucleotides: 5. The CDR3 DNA reads as TGTGCCAGCAGTTTATACGGGACAGGGTTAAACTATGGCTACACCTTC. This codes for CASSLYGTGLNYGYTF.

This clonotype has a handful of counts. The V and J genes are TRBV20-1 and TRBJ2-2, with TRBD1 as a possible D gene (6 bases). V was shortened by 2 bases and J by 2 bases, with 21 bases between the two germline ends. This CDR3 has 18 amino acids. Germline V lookup: CDR1 DFQATT, CDR2 SNEGSKA (reference sequence). CDR3 sequence reads: CSARSFGYRAQNTGELFF. CDR3 nucleotide sequence: TGCAGTGCTAGATCTTTCGGGTACAGGGCTCAAAACACCGGGGAGCTGTTTTTT.